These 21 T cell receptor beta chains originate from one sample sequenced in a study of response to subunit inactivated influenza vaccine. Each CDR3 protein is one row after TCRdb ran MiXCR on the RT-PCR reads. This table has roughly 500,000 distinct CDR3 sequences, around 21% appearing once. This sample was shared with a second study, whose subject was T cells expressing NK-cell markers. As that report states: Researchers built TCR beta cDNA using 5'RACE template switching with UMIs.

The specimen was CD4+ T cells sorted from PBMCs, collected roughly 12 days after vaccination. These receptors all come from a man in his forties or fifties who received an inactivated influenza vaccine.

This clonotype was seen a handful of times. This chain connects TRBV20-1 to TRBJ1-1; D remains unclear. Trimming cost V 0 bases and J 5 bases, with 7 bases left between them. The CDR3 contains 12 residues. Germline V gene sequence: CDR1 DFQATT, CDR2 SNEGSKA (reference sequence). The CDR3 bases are TGCAGTGCTAGAGATGTGGGGACTGAAGCTTTCTTT. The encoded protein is CSARDVGTEAFF.

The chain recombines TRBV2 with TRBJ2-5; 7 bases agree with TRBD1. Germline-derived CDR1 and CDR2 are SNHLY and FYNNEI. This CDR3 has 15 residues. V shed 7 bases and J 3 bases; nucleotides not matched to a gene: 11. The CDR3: CASNLNRGREETQYF. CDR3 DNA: TGTGCCAGCAACCTTAACAGGGGACGCGAAGAGACCCAGTACTTC.

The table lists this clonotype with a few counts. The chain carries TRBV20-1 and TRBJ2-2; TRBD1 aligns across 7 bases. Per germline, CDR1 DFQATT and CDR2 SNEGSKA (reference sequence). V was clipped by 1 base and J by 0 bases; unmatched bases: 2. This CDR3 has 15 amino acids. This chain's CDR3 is CSARVGTANTGELFF. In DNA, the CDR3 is TGCAGTGCTAGAGTAGGGACAGCGAACACCGGGGAGCTGTTTTTT.

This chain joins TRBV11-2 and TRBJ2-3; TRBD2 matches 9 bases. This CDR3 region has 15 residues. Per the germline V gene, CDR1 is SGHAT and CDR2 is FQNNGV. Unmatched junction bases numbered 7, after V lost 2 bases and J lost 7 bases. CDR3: CASSLQLAGLHTQYF. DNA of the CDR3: TGTGCCAGCAGCTTACAGCTAGCGGGGTTACATACGCAGTATTTT.

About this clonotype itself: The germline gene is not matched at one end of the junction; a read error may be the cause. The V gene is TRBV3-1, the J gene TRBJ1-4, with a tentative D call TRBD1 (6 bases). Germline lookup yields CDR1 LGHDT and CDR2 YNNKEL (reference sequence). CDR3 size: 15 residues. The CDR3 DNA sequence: TGTGCCAGCAGCCAAGATCGTATAGCGGGGACACCCACATATTTT. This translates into CASSQDRIAGTPTYF. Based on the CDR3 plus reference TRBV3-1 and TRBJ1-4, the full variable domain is DTAVSQTPKYLVTQMGNDKSIKCEQNLGHDTMYWYKQDSKKFLKIMFSYNNKELIINETVPNRFSPKSPDKAHLNLHINSLELGDSAVYFCASSQDRIAGTPTYFGSGTQLSVL.

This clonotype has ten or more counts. The CDR3 here is CASLRREGFGELFF. In nucleotides, the CDR3 is TGTGCCAGCCTCCGGAGAGAGGGATTCGGGGAGCTGTTTTTT. J is TRBJ2-2 and V is TRBV28, with D tentatively TRBD2 (5 bases). There are 14 residues in the CDR3. The ends were cut back, 8 bases at V and 7 bases at J, with 17 bases in the middle. In germline, CDR1 is MDHEN, CDR2 SYDVKM.

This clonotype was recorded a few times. CDR3 in amino acids: CASSPRGPTDTQYF. The DNA of the CDR3 is TGCGCCAGCTCTCCCCGAGGGCCCACAGATACGCAGTATTTT. The rearrangement joins TRBV4-3 to TRBJ2-3; weak D call: TRBD2 (5 bases). Germline V gene sequence: CDR1 LGHNA, CDR2 YSLEER. The length of the CDR3 is 14 residues. V was cut by 8 bases and J by 2 bases, with 14 bases left in between.

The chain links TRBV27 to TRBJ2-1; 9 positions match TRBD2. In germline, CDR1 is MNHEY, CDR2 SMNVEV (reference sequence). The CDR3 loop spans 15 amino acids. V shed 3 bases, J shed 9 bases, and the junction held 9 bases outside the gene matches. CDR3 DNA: TGTGCCAGCAGTTTGGCTAGCGGGGCCTTCGGTGAGCAGTTCTTC. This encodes CASSLASGAFGEQFF.

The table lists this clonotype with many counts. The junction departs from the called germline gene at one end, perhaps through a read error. CDR3 loop: CASTGDVGGLYTEQFF. In DNA form, the CDR3 reads TGTGCCAGCACCGGAGACGTAGGGGGCCTCTACACTGAGCAGTTCTTC. The chain couples TRBV25-1 to TRBJ2-1, with 7 bases that match TRBD1. The CDR3 is 16 amino acids. Germline loops: CDR1 MGHDK, CDR2 SYGVNS.

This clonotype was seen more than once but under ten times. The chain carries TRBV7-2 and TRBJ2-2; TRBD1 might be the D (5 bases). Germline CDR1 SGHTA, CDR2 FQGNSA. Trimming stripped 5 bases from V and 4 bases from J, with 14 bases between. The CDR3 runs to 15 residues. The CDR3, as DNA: TGTGCCAGCAGCACCCTTTGGCAGGGCACCGGGGAGCTGTTTTTT. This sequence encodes CASSTLWQGTGELFF.

CDR3 in DNA: TGCAGTGCGACTAGCGGGGAACCGAACGACAATGAGCAGTTCTTC. Amino acid sequence: CSATSGEPNDNEQFF. The chain uses TRBV20-1 and TRBJ2-1; TRBD2 matches at 11 bases. Germline CDR1 reads DFQATT; CDR2 reads SNEGSKA (reference sequence). Trimming took 6 bases from V and 5 from J; bases not matched to a gene: 9. This CDR3 has 15 residues.

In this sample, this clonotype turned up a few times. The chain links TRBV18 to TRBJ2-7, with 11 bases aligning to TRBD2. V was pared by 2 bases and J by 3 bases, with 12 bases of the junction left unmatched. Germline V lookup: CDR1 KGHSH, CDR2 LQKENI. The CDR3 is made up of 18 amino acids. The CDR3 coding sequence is TGTGCCAGCTCACCAGTCGGCGGAACTAGCGGGAGATACTACGAGCAGTACTTC. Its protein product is CASSPVGGTSGRYYEQYF. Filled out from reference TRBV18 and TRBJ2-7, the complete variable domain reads NAGVMQNPRHLVRRRGQEARLRCSPMKGHSHVYWYRQLPEEGLKFMVYLQKENIIDESGMPKERFSAEFPKEGPSILRIQQVVRGDSAAYFCASSPVGGTSGRYYEQYFGPGTRLTVT.

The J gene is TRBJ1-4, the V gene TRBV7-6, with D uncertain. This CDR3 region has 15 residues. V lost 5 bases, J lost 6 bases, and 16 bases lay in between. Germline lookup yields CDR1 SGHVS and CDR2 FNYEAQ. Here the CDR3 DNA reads TGTGCCAGCAGCGAAGGCGGGCTGGGCCATGAAAAACTGTTTTTT. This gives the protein CASSEGGLGHEKLFF.

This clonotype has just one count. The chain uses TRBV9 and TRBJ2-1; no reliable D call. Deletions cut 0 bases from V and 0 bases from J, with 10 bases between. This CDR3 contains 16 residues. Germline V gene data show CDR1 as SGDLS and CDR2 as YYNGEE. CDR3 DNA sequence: TGTGCCAGCAGCGTAGCACTCCGGAGCTCCTACAATGAGCAGTTCTTC. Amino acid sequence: CASSVALRSSYNEQFF.

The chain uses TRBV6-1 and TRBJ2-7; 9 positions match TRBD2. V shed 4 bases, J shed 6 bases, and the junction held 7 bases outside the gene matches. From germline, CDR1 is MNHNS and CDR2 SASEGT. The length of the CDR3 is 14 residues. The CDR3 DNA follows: TGTGCCAGCAGTGTGTGGGCGGGAGGGGGCGAGCAGTACTTC. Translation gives CASSVWAGGGEQYF.

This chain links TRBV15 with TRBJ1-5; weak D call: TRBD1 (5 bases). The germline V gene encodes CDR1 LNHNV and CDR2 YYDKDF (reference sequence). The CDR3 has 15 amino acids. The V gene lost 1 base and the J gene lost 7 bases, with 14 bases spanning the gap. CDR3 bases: TGTGCCACCAGCAGAGCGGGCAGGGAGGAACAGCCCCAGCATTTT. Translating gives CATSRAGREEQPQHF.

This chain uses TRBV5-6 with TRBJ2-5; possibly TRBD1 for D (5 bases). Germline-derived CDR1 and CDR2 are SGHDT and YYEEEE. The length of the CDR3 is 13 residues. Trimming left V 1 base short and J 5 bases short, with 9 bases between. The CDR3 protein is CASSLRGRETQYF. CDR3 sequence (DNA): TGTGCCAGCAGCTTGAGGGGCCGGGAGACCCAGTACTTC.

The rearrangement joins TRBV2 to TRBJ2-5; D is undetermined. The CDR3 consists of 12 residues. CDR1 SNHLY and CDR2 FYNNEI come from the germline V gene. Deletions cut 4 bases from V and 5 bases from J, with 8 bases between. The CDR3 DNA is TGTGCCAGCAGTGGCGCCGCTGAGACCCAGTACTTC. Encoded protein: CASSGAAETQYF.

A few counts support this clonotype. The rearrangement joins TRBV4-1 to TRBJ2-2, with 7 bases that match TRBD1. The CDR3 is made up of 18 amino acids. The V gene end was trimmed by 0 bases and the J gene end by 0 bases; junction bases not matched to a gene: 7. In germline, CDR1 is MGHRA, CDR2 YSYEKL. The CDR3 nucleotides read TGCGCCAGCAGCCAAGATCCAAGACAGGGCACGAACACCGGGGAGCTGTTTTTT. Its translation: CASSQDPRQGTNTGELFF.

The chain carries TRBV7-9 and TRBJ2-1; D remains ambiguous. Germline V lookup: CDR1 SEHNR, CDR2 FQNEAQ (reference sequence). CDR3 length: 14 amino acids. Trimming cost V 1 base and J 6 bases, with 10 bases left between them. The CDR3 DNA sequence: TGTGCCAGCAGCTTAGATTTGAGTGGCAATGAGCAGTTCTTC. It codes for CASSLDLSGNEQFF.

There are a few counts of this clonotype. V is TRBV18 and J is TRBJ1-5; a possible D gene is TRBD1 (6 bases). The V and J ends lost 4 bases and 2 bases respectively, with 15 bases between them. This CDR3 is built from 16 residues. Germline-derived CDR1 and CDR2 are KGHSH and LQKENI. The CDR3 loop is CASSQQGGLRNQPQHF. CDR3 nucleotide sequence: TGTGCCAGCTCACAACAGGGTGGGCTGCGCAATCAGCCCCAGCATTTT. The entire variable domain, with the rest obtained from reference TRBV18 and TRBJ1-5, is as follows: NAGVMQNPRHLVRRRGQEARLRCSPMKGHSHVYWYRQLPEEGLKFMVYLQKENIIDESGMPKERFSAEFPKEGPSILRIQQVVRGDSAAYFCASSQQGGLRNQPQHFGDGTRLSIL.